These 11 T cell receptor beta chains came from one sample sequenced in a study of cytomegalovirus exposure and HLA in healthy donors. Data came from immunoSEQ multiplex PCR; TCRdb stores just in-frame clones and leaves some out. The sample lists hundreds of thousands of clones; around 85% were seen once. Source material: PBMCs. All receptors derive from a woman between 25 and 40 years old in good health and CMV-seropositive.

The chain joins TRBV7-8 to TRBJ2-7, with D possibly matching TRBD1 (6 bases). The CDR3 consists of 15 residues. V was trimmed by 1 base and J by 0 bases, leaving 10 bases between them. Germline values: CDR1 SGHVS, CDR2 FQNEAQ. CDR3 in DNA: TGTGCCAGCAGCTTAGGCAGGGGATACTCCTACGAGCAGTACTTC. Protein product: CASSLGRGYSYEQYF.

With respect to this clone: Other DNA sequences in this sample translate to the same CDR3. The genes are TRBV19 and TRBJ2-7; 7 bases map to TRBD1. V lost 5 bases, J lost 2 bases, and 3 bases stayed unmatched. This CDR3 has 13 amino acids. Germline CDR1 reads LNHDA; CDR2 reads SQIVND (reference sequence). The CDR3 spells CASSPTGTYEQYF. The CDR3 coding sequence is TGTGCCAGTAGTCCGACAGGGACCTACGAGCAGTACTTC.

This clone was seen a few times. The chain joins TRBV6-1 to TRBJ1-1, with TRBD1 as a possible D gene (5 bases). CDR3 size: 13 residues. CDR1 and CDR2 from the germline V gene are MNHNS and SASEGT. V lost 6 bases to trimming and J lost 1 base, with 9 bases between them. In DNA, the CDR3 is TGTGCCAGCAGGGACACCTCGAACACTGAAGCTTTCTTT. Encoded protein: CASRDTSNTEAFF.

The chain carries TRBV18 and TRBJ1-1, with D tentatively TRBD1 (6 bases). V was shortened by 3 bases and J by 1 base, with 9 bases between the two germline ends. The length of the CDR3 is 14 residues. Germline V CDR1 and CDR2: KGHSH, LQKENI. CDR3 loop: CASSPDRQNTEAFF. In DNA form, the CDR3 reads TGTGCCAGCTCACCCGACAGGCAGAACACTGAAGCTTTCTTT. Full variable domain (outside the CDR3, taken from reference TRBV18 and TRBJ1-1): NAGVMQNPRHLVRRRGQEARLRCSPMKGHSHVYWYRQLPEEGLKFMVYLQKENIIDESGMPKERFSAEFPKEGPSILRIQQVVRGDSAAYFCASSPDRQNTEAFFGQGTRLTVV.

The chain uses TRBV18 and TRBJ1-5, with D maybe TRBD1 (6 bases). Trimming took 6 bases from V and 2 from J, leaving 14 bases between them. In germline, CDR1 is KGHSH, CDR2 LQKENI. CDR3 length: 15 amino acids. The CDR3 sequence: CASSTSGDRNQPQHF. The CDR3 nucleotides are TGTGCCAGCTCTACTTCAGGGGATCGCAATCAGCCCCAGCATTTT.

The chain couples TRBV6-5 to TRBJ1-1; D perhaps matches TRBD1 (5 bases). The germline V gene has CDR1 MNHEY and CDR2 SVGAGI. V was cut by 8 bases and J by 7 bases, with 17 bases left in between. The CDR3 spans 13 residues. The CDR3 here is CASGQLSGYEAFF. In nucleotides, the CDR3 is TGTGCCAGCGGCCAATTGTCAGGGTATGAAGCTTTCTTT.

V gene TRBV6-1 combines with J gene TRBJ2-1; D gene uncertain. The V end was cut by 7 bases, the J end by 7 bases, with 11 bases between. Per the germline V gene, CDR1 is MNHNS and CDR2 is SASEGT. CDR3 length: 12 residues. CDR3 sequence (DNA): TGTGCCAGCACGATCGACGGGAATGAGCAGTTCTTC. This encodes CASTIDGNEQFF.

J is TRBJ2-7 and V is TRBV13, with TRBD2 matching over 9 bases. The CDR3 extends over 17 amino acids. Germline assignment: CDR1 PRHDT and CDR2 FYEKMQ (reference sequence). V trimming: 7 bases; J trimming: 0 bases; junction bases outside the gene matches: 13. CDR3 region: CASTPPPRTSVSYEQYF. Here the CDR3 DNA reads TGTGCCAGCACCCCCCCTCCCAGGACTAGCGTCTCCTACGAGCAGTACTTC.

The chain links TRBV6-1 to TRBJ1-3; a weak D match, TRBD1 (5 bases). The CDR3 sequence is 14 residues long. In germline, CDR1 is MNHNS, CDR2 SASEGT. The V end lost 9 bases, the J end lost 0 bases, and 12 bases lay between the germline ends. The CDR3 DNA is TGTGCCAGTTCGACAGCTGTCTCTGGAAACACCATATATTTT. Amino acid sequence: CASSTAVSGNTIYF.

The chain joins TRBV10-3 to TRBJ2-7; 8 positions match TRBD1. Per germline, CDR1 ENHRY and CDR2 SYGVKD. Trimming removed 3 bases from V and 3 bases from J; junction bases left unmatched: 7. The length of the CDR3 is 15 residues. Here the CDR3 DNA reads TGTGCCATCAGTGATTTTGGACAGGGAAGCTACGAGCAGTACTTC. This sequence encodes CAISDFGQGSYEQYF.

V gene TRBV5-1 combines with J gene TRBJ1-1, with D maybe TRBD1 (5 bases). The CDR3 extends over 16 amino acids. With 3 bases removed from V and 4 bases from J, the gap between germline ends came to 19 bases. Germline loops: CDR1 SGHRS, CDR2 YFSETQ. The chain's CDR3 is CASSSPGQGGGTEAFF. For the CDR3, the DNA is TGCGCCAGCAGCTCTCCGGGCCAGGGAGGTGGCACTGAAGCTTTCTTT. Variable domain in full (rest from reference TRBV5-1 and TRBJ1-1): KAGVTQTPRYLIKTRGQQVTLSCSPISGHRSVSWYQQTPGQGLQFLFEYFSETQRNKGNFPGRFSGRQFSNSRSEMNVSTLELGDSALYLCASSSPGQGGGTEAFFGQGTRLTVV.